Listed below are T cell receptor beta chains from one sample, sequenced in a study of blood T cell repertoires in COVID-19. The method was immunoSEQ multiplex PCR; TCRdb's version includes in-frame clones alone and lacks a portion of them. The sample shows approximately 35,000 clones, 88% of them seen only once. Sequencing was performed on peripheral blood. These TCRs come from a man aged 55 to 70 with active COVID-19. CDR3s include the opening cysteine and the closing phenylalanine or tryptophan. D genes are given only for firm matches.

j_call v_call d_call cdr3_length cdr3_aa
TRBJ2-1 TRBV6-2/TRBV6-3 TRBD2 16 CASSYWSGSPYNEQFF
TRBJ1-6 TRBV6-5 NA 15 CASSPRSSYNSPLHF
TRBJ2-3 TRBV7-9 TRBD1 16 CASSLRDRGRADTQYF
TRBJ2-1 TRBV28 NA 13 CASIRGTYNEQFF
TRBJ2-4 TRBV18 TRBD1 17 CASSPLETGTDKSSGYF
TRBJ2-2 TRBV11-2 NA 16 CASSLESLANTGELFF
TRBJ2-3 TRBV7-6 TRBD2 17 CASSLLLAGKGADTQYF
TRBJ2-3 TRBV7-6 TRBD2 15 CASSLGLAVTDTQYF
TRBJ1-4 TRBV3-1/TRBV3-2 TRBD1 14 CASSQGQGPEKLFF
TRBJ2-1 TRBV6-4 TRBD2 18 CASSDSGLAGGPGNEQFF
TRBJ1-2 TRBV24-1 TRBD1 13 CATSETGDYGYTF
TRBJ2-6 TRBV6-5 NA 16 CASSYTGSSGANVLTF
TRBJ2-5 TRBV10-3 TRBD2 14 CAISGGGRGETQYF
TRBJ2-7 TRBV7-9 NA 12 CASSLNRDEQYF
TRBJ2-3 TRBV30 TRBD2 16 CAWSGKTSDYTDTQYF
TRBJ2-2 TRBV19 TRBD2 16 CASSPLAAANTGELFF
TRBJ1-2 TRBV28 NA 16 CASSSRHLKPKYGYTF
TRBJ1-2 TRBV27 TRBD1 15 CASSSPEQGSYGYTF
TRBJ2-3 TRBV7-7 TRBD2 15 CASSLGVAGGDTQYF
TRBJ2-5 TRBV5-1 NA 16 CASSLVGGTNGETQYF
TRBJ1-3 TRBV28 NA 15 CASSSPGLSGNTIYF
TRBJ2-5 TRBV3-1/TRBV3-2 NA 16 CASSQSKKRIQETQYF
TRBJ2-5 TRBV28 TRBD2 19 CASRPGLAASRTLQETQYF
TRBJ2-1 TRBV4-1 TRBD2 14 CATSSGRALGEQFF
TRBJ2-7 TRBV7-3 NA 14 CASSLLGGRYEQYF
TRBJ2-6 TRBV9 TRBD2 19 CASRVGTSGGISGANVLTF
TRBJ2-1 TRBV25-1 TRBD1 15 CASFMTGGVNNEQFF
TRBJ2-1 TRBV18 TRBD2 15 CASSRLAGGPNEQFF
TRBJ1-1 TRBV7-9 NA 15 CASSLEPAGRTEAFF
TRBJ1-4 TRBV29-1 TRBD1 16 CSVSTGGPQGGEKLFF
TRBJ2-3 TRBV6-5 TRBD1 14 CASEAGTGSDTQYF
TRBJ2-7 TRBV12-5 TRBD2 16 CASGLVRGSGIYEQYF
TRBJ2-5 TRBV5-1 NA 15 CASSLEQGIGETQYF
TRBJ2-7 TRBV27 NA 13 CASKPSGVSSSYF
TRBJ2-5 TRBV5-4 NA 13 CASSPHREETQYF
TRBJ2-7 TRBV7-9 TRBD1 13 CASSGDRVYEQYF
TRBJ2-1 TRBV7-8 NA 16 CASSPPATGWYNEQFF
TRBJ2-5 TRBV7-2 NA 12 CASSPPREAQYF
TRBJ2-3 TRBV7-9 NA 12 CASRSGADTQYF
TRBJ1-2 TRBV28 NA 13 CASSLGQLYGYTF
TRBJ2-7 TRBV7-2 NA 14 CASSLEVSGYEQYF
TRBJ1-1 TRBV5-6 TRBD1 13 CASSPTGRTEAFF
TRBJ2-1 TRBV5-1 TRBD2 15 CASSSKRTSFDEQFF
TRBJ2-7 TRBV4-1 TRBD2 15 CASSQDTGLVSEQYF
TRBJ2-7 TRBV13 TRBD2 15 CASSLVQRESYEQYF
TRBJ2-2 TRBV30 NA 13 CAWSFFSAGELFF
TRBJ2-3 TRBV10-3 TRBD2 16 CAIRAGGRVGTDTQYF
TRBJ1-4 TRBV5-1 NA 15 CASSLGGANNEKLFF
TRBJ1-1 TRBV6-5 TRBD1 15 CASTNQGQMNTEAFF
TRBJ2-3 TRBV9 NA 14 CASGPGLAPDTQYF
TRBJ2-2 TRBV19 TRBD2 14 CASRGTINTGELFF
TRBJ2-1 TRBV5-4 TRBD2 14 CASSPPGGINEQFF
TRBJ2-2 TRBV27 TRBD2 18 CASSPHGLAGGNTGELFF
TRBJ2-1 TRBV7-9 NA 13 CASSGSSYNEQFF
TRBJ1-2 TRBV28 TRBD1 16 CASSFPSLDRNYGYTF
TRBJ2-1 TRBV5-6 NA 15 CASSLGRRHGNEQFF
TRBJ2-7 TRBV28 TRBD2 15 CASSLTSAAPYEQYF
TRBJ2-5 TRBV2 NA 13 CASSGGELETQYF
TRBJ2-3 TRBV7-9 TRBD2 15 CASIVSGGSTDTQYF
TRBJ1-4 TRBV7-9 NA 14 CASSSGGSNEKLFF